This passage covers 18 T cell receptor beta chains from one sample sequenced in a study of PD-L1 blockade in urothelial cancer. Produced via immunoSEQ multiplex PCR; TCRdb's table is partial and in-frame only. Among 80,000 to 130,000 clones, 91% were seen once, and the ten largest hold almost 0.95%. Sequencing was performed on PBMCs, taken around atezolizumab (anti-PD-L1) treatment. These receptors all stem from an elderly woman with urothelial cancer.

This chain joins TRBV27 and TRBJ1-2, with a weak D call TRBD1 (5 bases). Germline lookup yields CDR1 MNHEY and CDR2 SMNVEV (reference sequence). The V end lost 6 bases, the J end lost 4 bases, and 30 bases lay between the germline ends. CDR3 length: 19 amino acids. The CDR3: CASRSPGTFIGPDSYGYTF. The CDR3 DNA follows: TGTGCCAGCAGGAGTCCAGGGACTTTTATCGGACCGGATAGCTATGGCTACACCTTC.

The chain joins TRBV25-1 to TRBJ1-5; the D is unclear. V was trimmed by 8 bases and J by 0 bases, leaving 5 bases between them. CDR1 MGHDK and CDR2 SYGVNS come from the germline V gene. This CDR3 contains 12 residues. The CDR3, as DNA: TGTGCCAGCTCTTATAGCAATCAGCCCCAGCATTTT. This encodes CASSYSNQPQHF.

The chain is built from TRBV5-1 and TRBJ2-7; 7 positions agree with TRBD1. Germline values: CDR1 SGHRS, CDR2 YFSETQ. The length of the CDR3 is 16 residues. V dropped 4 bases and J dropped 0; count of bases not matched to a gene: 10. The DNA for the CDR3 is TGCGCCAGCAGCGGAGGCCGGACAGGAAGCTCCTACGAGCAGTACTTC. Translating it yields CASSGGRTGSSYEQYF. The whole variable domain, remainder taken from reference TRBV5-1 and TRBJ2-7, is KAGVTQTPRYLIKTRGQQVTLSCSPISGHRSVSWYQQTPGQGLQFLFEYFSETQRNKGNFPGRFSGRQFSNSRSEMNVSTLELGDSALYLCASSGGRTGSSYEQYFGPGTRLTVT.

CDR3 residues: CASSLKPGNTIYF. In nucleotides, the CDR3 is TGTGCCAGCAGCTTAAAGCCTGGAAACACCATATATTTT. The chain is built from TRBV7-3 and TRBJ1-3; D gene unclear. Germline lookup yields CDR1 SGHTA and CDR2 FQGTGA. V was shortened by 1 base and J by 2 bases, with 3 bases between the two germline ends. This CDR3 contains 13 residues.

The rearrangement joins TRBV11-2 to TRBJ2-7; the D is unclear. Trimming took off 3 bases at V and 0 bases at J, with 9 bases between the two ends. The CDR3 is made up of 14 amino acids. From germline, CDR1 is SGHAT and CDR2 FQNNGV. CDR3 in DNA: TGTGCCAGCAGCTTCCAGGCCAACTCCTACGAGCAGTACTTC. This codes for CASSFQANSYEQYF.

The chain couples TRBV18 to TRBJ2-3; D possibly corresponds to TRBD2 (6 bases). The V end was cut by 2 bases, the J end by 4 bases, with 13 bases between. The CDR3 extends over 15 amino acids. Germline V gene data show CDR1 as KGHSH and CDR2 as LQKENI. In nucleotides, the CDR3 is TGTGCCAGCTCACCATCCGGGAGTAACGCAGATACGCAGTATTTT. Its protein product is CASSPSGSNADTQYF.

The V call is TRBV19, the J call TRBJ1-5, with D perhaps matching TRBD1 (5 bases). V lost 3 bases to trimming and J lost 4 bases, with 13 bases between them. This CDR3 has 15 amino acids. Germline V gives CDR1 LNHDA, CDR2 SQIVND (reference sequence). CDR3 sequence reads: CASSMRDLGNQPQHF. As DNA, the CDR3 is TGTGCCAGTAGTATGCGGGACCTGGGGAATCAGCCCCAGCATTTT.

This clone has a handful of counts. V is TRBV30 and J is TRBJ1-4; D is unclear. Germline V gives CDR1 GTSNPN, CDR2 SVGIG (reference sequence). Trimming took off 7 bases at V and 0 bases at J, with 12 bases between the two ends. The CDR3 is 14 amino acids. The CDR3 is CASGVVATNEKLFF. CDR3 sequence (DNA): TGTGCCTCTGGAGTTGTTGCAACTAATGAAAAACTGTTTTTT.

The chain combines TRBV28 with TRBJ1-2; a weak D match, TRBD1 (5 bases). V was trimmed by 5 bases and J by 5 bases, leaving 15 bases between them. Germline V lookup: CDR1 MDHEN, CDR2 SYDVKM. The CDR3 length is 14 residues. CDR3 protein: CASSPQQGTYGYTF. In DNA, the CDR3 is TGTGCCAGCAGTCCTCAGCAGGGAACGTATGGCTACACCTTC.

The chain is built from TRBV7-2 and TRBJ1-4; TRBD1 might be the D (6 bases). This CDR3 comprises 15 residues. Trimming shortened V by 0 bases and J by 8 bases, and 13 bases separated the two germline ends. Germline V gives CDR1 SGHTA, CDR2 FQGNSA. The CDR3 region is CASSLATGMGEKLFF. In DNA, the CDR3 is TGTGCCAGCAGCTTAGCCACAGGGATGGGAGAAAAACTGTTTTTT.

This rearrangement joins TRBV6-5 to TRBJ2-2; D not resolved. The CDR3 length is 14 residues. V dropped 8 bases and J dropped 5 bases, with 15 bases sitting between them. Germline V gene sequence: CDR1 MNHEY, CDR2 SVGAGI. The CDR3 spells CASCTNYPTGELFF. In DNA form, the CDR3 reads TGTGCCAGCTGCACAAACTACCCAACCGGGGAGCTGTTTTTT.

CDR3 DNA sequence: TGCGCCAGCAGCCCTACCCTAGCGGGAGGCCGCACAGATACGCAGTATTTT. This sequence encodes CASSPTLAGGRTDTQYF. J is TRBJ2-3 and V is TRBV4-1; TRBD2 aligns across 11 bases. Germline loops: CDR1 MGHRA, CDR2 YSYEKL. J was trimmed by 1 base and V by 4 bases; bases with no gene match: 7. This CDR3 has 17 residues.

In DNA, the CDR3 is TGTGCCAGCAGTTTAGGGACAGGGGGAGGATATGGCTACACCTTC. It specifies CASSLGTGGGYGYTF. The chain joins TRBV27 to TRBJ1-2; 11 bases map to TRBD1. The junction had 4 bases not matched to a gene; V was cut back by 2 bases and J by 5 bases. The germline V gene has CDR1 MNHEY and CDR2 SMNVEV (reference sequence). The CDR3 covers 15 residues.

V usage is TRBV30 and J usage is TRBJ1-1; D might be TRBD1 (6 bases). Germline CDR1 and CDR2: GTSNPN and SVGIG (reference sequence). Trimming took off 2 bases at V and 5 bases at J, with 9 bases between the two ends. The CDR3 length is 12 residues. This CDR3 reads CAWSHRDTEAFF. For the CDR3, the DNA is TGTGCCTGGAGTCACAGGGATACTGAAGCTTTCTTT.

The chain couples TRBV27 to TRBJ2-3, with 7 bases that match TRBD1. Germline loops: CDR1 MNHEY, CDR2 SMNVEV (reference sequence). Unmatched junction bases numbered 11, after V lost 2 bases and J lost 3 bases. The CDR3 spans 17 residues. In DNA form, the CDR3 reads TGTGCCAGCAGTTTAGGAAGGGGGCAGATTGGAACAGATACGCAGTATTTT. The encoded protein is CASSLGRGQIGTDTQYF.

V and J are TRBV9 and TRBJ1-2; 9 nucleotides line up with TRBD1. In germline, CDR1 is SGDLS, CDR2 YYNGEE. With 3 bases clipped from V and 6 bases from J, the junction kept 6 bases outside the gene matches. The CDR3 sequence is 14 residues long. The CDR3 coding sequence is TGTGCCAGCAGCGGGGACAGGGTCCCCCATGGCTACACCTTC. This codes for CASSGDRVPHGYTF.

The CDR3 protein is CSARELTEAFF. CDR3 coding DNA: TGCAGTGCTAGAGAGTTAACTGAAGCTTTCTTT. The V call is TRBV20-1, the J call TRBJ1-1; no clear D. Trimming removed 0 bases from V and 5 bases from J, with 4 bases in between. There are 11 residues in the CDR3. The V gene's germline CDR1 is DFQATT and CDR2 SNEGSKA (reference sequence).

This clone was recorded once. The V call is TRBV18, the J call TRBJ2-7; 8 bases line up with TRBD2. The CDR3 runs 15 residues. Losses at the gene ends were 2 bases for V and 5 bases for J; bases not matched to a gene: 8. Germline values: CDR1 KGHSH, CDR2 LQKENI. The CDR3 here is CASSPRSGSFNEQYF. DNA of the CDR3: TGTGCCAGCTCACCAAGGAGCGGGAGCTTCAACGAGCAGTACTTC.